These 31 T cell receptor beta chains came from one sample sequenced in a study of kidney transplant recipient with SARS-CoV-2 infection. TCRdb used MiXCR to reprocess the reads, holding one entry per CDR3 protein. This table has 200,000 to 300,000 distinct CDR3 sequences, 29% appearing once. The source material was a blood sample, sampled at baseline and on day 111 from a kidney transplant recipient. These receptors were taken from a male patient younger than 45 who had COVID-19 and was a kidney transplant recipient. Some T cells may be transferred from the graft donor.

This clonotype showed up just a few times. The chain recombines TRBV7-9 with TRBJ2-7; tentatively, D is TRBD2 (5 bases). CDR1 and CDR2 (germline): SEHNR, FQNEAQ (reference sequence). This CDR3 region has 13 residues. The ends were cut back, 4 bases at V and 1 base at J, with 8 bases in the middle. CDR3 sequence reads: CASSYEGSYEQYF. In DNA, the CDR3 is TGTGCCAGCAGCTATGAGGGTTCCTACGAGCAGTACTTC.

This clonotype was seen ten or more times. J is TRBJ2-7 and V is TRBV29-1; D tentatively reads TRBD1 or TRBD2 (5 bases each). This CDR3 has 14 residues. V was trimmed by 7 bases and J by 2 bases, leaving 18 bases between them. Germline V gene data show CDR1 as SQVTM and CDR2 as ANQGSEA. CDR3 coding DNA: TGCAGCGCCAGGGCGGGCAGGGCCCCCTACGAGCAGTACTTC. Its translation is CSARAGRAPYEQYF.

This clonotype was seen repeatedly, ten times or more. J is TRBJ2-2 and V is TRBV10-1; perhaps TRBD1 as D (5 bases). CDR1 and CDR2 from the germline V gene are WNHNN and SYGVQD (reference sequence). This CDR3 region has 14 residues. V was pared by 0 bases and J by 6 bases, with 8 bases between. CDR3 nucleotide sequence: TGCGCCAGCAGTGAGTCTCAGGGTTCCGGGGAGCTGTTTTTT. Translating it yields CASSESQGSGELFF.

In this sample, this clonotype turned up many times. The CDR3 sequence: CASGTGGEKLFF. The CDR3 region has the DNA TGTGCCAGCGGAACCGGGGGCGAAAAACTGTTTTTT. The chain joins TRBV25-1 to TRBJ1-4, with TRBD1 as a possible D gene (6 bases). The CDR3 is 12 amino acids. Germline CDR1 and CDR2: MGHDK and SYGVNS. Deletions cut 8 bases from V and 8 bases from J, with 12 bases between. The whole variable domain, remainder taken from reference TRBV25-1 and TRBJ1-4, is EADIYQTPRYLVIGTGKKITLECSQTMGHDKMYWYQQDPGMELHLIHYSYGVNSTEKGDLSSESTVSRIRTEHFPLTLESARPSHTSQYLCASGTGGEKLFFGSGTQLSVL.

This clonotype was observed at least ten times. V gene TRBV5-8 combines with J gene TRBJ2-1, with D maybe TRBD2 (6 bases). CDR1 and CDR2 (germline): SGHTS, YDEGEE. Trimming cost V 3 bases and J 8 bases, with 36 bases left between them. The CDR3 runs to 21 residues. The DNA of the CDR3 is TGTGCCAGCAGCTGGGCCCCACCCCAAGGACGGGAGTTCTCGGTCGACGATGAGCAGTTCTTC. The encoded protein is CASSWAPPQGREFSVDDEQFF.

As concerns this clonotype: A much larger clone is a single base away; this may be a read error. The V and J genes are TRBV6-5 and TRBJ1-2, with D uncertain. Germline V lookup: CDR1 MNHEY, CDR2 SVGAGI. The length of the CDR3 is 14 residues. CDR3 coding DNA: TGTGTCAGCAGTCCTCGGGTAGGCCCCTATGGCTACACCTTC. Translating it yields CVSSPRVGPYGYTF.

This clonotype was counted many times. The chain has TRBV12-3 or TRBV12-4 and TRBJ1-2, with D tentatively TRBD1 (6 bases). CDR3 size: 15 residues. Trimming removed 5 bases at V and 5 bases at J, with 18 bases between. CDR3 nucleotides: TGTGCCAGCAGTAAGAGCGACAGGAAGGGATATGGCTACACCTTC. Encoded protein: CASSKSDRKGYGYTF.

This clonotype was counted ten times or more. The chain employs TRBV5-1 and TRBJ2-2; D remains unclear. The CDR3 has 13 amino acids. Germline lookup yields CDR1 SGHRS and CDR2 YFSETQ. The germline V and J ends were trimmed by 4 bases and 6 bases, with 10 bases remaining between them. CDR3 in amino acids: CASSPDTSGELFF. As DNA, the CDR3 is TGCGCCAGCAGCCCAGACACGTCCGGGGAGCTGTTTTTT.

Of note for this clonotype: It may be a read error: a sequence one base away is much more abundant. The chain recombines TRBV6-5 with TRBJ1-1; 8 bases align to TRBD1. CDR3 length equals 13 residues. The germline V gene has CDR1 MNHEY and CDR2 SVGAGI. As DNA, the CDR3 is TGTGCCGGCAGTGTAGACAGGGGCCTTGAAGCTTTCTTT. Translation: CAGSVDRGLEAFF.

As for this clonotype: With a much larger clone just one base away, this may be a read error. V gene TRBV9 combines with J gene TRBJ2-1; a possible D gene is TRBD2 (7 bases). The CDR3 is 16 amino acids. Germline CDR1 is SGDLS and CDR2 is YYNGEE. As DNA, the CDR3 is TGTACCAGCAGCGTATCCCAGGGGACTACTGACAATGAGCAGTTCTTC. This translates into CTSSVSQGTTDNEQFF.

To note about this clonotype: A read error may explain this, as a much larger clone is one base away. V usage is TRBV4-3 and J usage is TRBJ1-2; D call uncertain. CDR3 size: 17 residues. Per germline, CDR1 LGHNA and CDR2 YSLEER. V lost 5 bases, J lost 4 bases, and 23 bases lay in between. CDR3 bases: TGCGCCAGCAGCTGCACATCAGGATGTCGAAAGACCTATGGCTACACCTTC. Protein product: CASSCTSGCRKTYGYTF.

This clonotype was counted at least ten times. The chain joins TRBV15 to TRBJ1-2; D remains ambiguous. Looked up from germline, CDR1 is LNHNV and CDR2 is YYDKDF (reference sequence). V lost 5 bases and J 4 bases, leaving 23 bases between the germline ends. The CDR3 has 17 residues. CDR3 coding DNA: TGTGCCACCAGCCCAATCTCAAGGTGTGGAAAGACCTATGGCTACACCTTC. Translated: CATSPISRCGKTYGYTF.

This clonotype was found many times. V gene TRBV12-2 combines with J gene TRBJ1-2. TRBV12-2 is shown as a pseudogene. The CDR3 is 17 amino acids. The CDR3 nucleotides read TGTGCAAGTCGCCAAACCTCGACTCCACGAAAGACCTATGGCTACACCTTC. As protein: CASRQTSTPRKTYGYTF.

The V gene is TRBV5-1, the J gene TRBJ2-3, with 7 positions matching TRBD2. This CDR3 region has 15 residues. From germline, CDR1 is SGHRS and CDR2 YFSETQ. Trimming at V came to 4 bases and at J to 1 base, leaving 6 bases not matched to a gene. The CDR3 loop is CASSPPLAGTDTQYF. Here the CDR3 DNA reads TGCGCCAGCAGCCCCCCGCTAGCGGGCACAGATACGCAGTATTTT.

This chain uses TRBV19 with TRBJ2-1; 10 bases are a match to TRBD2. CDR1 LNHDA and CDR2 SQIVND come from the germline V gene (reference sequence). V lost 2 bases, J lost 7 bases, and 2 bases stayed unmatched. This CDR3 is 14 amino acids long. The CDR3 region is CASSILAGVNEQFF. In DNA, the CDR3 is TGTGCCAGTAGTATACTAGCGGGAGTGAATGAGCAGTTCTTC.

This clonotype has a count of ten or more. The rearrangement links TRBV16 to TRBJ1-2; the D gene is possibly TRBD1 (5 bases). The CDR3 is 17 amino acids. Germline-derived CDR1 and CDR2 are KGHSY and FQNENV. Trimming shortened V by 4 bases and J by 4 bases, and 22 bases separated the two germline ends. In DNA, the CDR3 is TGTGCCAGCAGCCGGACAATGGTCGTTAGAAAGACCTATGGCTACACCTTC. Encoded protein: CASSRTMVVRKTYGYTF.

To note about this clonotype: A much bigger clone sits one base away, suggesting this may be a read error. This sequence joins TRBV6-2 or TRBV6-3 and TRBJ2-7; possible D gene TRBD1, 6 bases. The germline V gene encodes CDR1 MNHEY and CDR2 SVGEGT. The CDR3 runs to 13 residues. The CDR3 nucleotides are TGTGCCGGCAGTTTTCAGGGGCTCTACGAGCAGTACTTC. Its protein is CAGSFQGLYEQYF.

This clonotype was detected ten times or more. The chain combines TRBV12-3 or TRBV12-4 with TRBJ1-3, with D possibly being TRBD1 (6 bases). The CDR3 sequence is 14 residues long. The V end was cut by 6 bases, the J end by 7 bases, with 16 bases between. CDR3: CASRHGQSGNTIYF. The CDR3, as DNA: TGTGCCAGCAGACACGGACAGTCCGGGAACACCATATATTTT.

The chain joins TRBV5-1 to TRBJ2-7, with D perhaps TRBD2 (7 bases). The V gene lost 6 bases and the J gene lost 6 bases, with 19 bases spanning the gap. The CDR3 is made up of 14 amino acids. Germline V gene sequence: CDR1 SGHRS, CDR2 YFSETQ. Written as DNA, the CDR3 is TGCGCCAGCACCCCGAGGGGGGGGCGGGCCGAGCAGTACTTC. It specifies CASTPRGGRAEQYF.

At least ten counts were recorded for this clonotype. For the CDR3, the DNA is TGTGCCAGCGTACTCATCGTACCAGGAAAGACCTATGGCTACACCTTC. This codes for CASVLIVPGKTYGYTF. The chain couples TRBV5-4 to TRBJ1-2, with D uncertain. CDR3 length: 16 amino acids. V was shortened by 7 bases and J by 4 bases, with 23 bases between the two germline ends. Per the germline V gene, CDR1 is SGHNT and CDR2 is YYREEE (reference sequence). The whole variable domain, filled in from reference TRBV5-4 and TRBJ1-2, reads ETGVTQSPTHLIKTRGQQVTLRCSSQSGHNTVSWYQQALGQGPQFIFQYYREEENGRGNFPPRFSGLQFPNYSSELNVNALELDDSALYLCASVLIVPGKTYGYTFGSGTRLTVV.

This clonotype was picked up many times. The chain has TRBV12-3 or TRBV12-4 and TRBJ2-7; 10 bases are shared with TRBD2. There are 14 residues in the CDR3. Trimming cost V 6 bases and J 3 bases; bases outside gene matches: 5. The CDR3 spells CASRSSGSNYEQYF. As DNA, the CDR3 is TGTGCCAGCAGGTCTAGCGGGAGCAACTACGAGCAGTACTTC.

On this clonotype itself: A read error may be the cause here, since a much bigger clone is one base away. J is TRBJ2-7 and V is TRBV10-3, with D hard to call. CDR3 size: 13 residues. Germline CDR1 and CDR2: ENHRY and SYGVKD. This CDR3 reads CAVSEPHIYEQYF. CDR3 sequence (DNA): TGTGCCGTCAGTGAGCCACACATCTACGAGCAGTACTTC.

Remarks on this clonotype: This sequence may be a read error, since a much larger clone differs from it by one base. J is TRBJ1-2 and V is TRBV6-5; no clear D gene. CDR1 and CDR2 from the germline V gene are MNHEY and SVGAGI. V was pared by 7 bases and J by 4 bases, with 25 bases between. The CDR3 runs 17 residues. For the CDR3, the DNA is TGTGCCAGCAATATGGACGCGGAATGTAGAAAGACCTATGGCTACACCTTC. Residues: CASNMDAECRKTYGYTF.

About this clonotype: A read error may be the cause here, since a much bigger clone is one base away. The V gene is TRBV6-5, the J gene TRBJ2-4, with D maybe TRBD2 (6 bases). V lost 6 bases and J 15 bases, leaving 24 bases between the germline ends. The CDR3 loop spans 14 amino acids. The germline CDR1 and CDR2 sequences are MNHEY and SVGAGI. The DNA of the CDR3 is TGTGCCAGCAGCCGGGAGAGGCAAACCTACGAGCTGTACTTC. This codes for CASSRERQTYELYF.

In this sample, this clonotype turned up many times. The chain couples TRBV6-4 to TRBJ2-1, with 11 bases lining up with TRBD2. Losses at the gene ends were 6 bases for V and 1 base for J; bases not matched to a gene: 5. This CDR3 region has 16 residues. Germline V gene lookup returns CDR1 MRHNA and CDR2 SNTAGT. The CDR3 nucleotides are TGTGCCAGCAGCAGACTAGCGGGGACGTCCTACAATGAGCAGTTCTTC. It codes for CASSRLAGTSYNEQFF.

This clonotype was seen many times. The CDR3 here is CASSIGQGSYNSPLHF. In DNA, the CDR3 is TGCGCCAGCAGCATCGGACAGGGCTCCTATAATTCACCCCTCCACTTT. The V gene is TRBV5-1, the J gene TRBJ1-6; 8 bases fit TRBD1. The ends lost 4 bases at V and 0 bases at J; junction bases unmatched: 3. The CDR3 loop spans 16 amino acids. The germline V gene encodes CDR1 SGHRS and CDR2 YFSETQ.

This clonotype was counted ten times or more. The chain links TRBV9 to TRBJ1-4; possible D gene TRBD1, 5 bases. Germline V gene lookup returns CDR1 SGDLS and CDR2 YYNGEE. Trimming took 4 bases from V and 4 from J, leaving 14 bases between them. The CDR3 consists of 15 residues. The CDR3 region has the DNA TGTGCCAGCAGCACCCCGGGACGGCATAATGAAAAACTGTTTTTT. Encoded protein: CASSTPGRHNEKLFF.

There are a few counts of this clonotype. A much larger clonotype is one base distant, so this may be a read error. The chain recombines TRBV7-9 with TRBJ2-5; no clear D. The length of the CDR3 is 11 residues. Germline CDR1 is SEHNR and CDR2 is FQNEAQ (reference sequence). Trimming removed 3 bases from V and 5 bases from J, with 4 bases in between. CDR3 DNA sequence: TGTGCCAGCAGCTTCAAGGAGACCCAGTACTTC. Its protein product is CASSFKETQYF.

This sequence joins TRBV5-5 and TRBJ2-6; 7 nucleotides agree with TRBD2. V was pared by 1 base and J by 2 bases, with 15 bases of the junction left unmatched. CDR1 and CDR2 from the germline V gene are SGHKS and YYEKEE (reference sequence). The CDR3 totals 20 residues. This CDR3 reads CASSLFMGGEAGTGANVLTF. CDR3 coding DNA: TGTGCCAGCAGCTTGTTTATGGGGGGGGAAGCGGGCACTGGGGCCAACGTCCTGACTTTC.

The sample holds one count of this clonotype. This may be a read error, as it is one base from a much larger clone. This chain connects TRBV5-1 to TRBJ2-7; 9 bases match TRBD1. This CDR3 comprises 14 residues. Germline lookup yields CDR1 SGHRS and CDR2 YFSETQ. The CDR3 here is CASGFGTGFYEQYF. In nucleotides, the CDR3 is TGCGCCAGCGGCTTCGGGACAGGGTTCTACGAGCAGTACTTC.

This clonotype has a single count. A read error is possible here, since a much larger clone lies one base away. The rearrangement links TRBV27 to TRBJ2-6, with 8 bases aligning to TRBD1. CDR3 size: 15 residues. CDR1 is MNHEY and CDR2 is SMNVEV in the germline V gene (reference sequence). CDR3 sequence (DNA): TGTGCCAGCAGTTTGGACAGGGCCGGGGCCAGCGTCCTGACTTTC. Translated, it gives CASSLDRAGASVLTF.